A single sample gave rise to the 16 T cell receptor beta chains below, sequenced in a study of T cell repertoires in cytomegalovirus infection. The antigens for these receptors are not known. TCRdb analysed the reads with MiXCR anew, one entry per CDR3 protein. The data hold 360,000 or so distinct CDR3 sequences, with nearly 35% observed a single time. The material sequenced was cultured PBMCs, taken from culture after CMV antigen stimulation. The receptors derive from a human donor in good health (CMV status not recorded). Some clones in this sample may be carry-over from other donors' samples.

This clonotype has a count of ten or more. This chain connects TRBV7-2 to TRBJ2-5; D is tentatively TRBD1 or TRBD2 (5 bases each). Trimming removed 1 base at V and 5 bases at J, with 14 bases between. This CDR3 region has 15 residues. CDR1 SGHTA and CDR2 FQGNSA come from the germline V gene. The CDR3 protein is CASSLGTGGRETQYF. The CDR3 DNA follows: TGTGCCAGCAGCTTAGGCACAGGAGGTCGGGAGACCCAGTACTTC. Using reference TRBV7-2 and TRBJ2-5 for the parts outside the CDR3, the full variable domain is GAGVSQSPSNKVTEKGKDVELRCDPISGHTALYWYRQSLGQGLEFLIYFQGNSAPDKSGLPSDRFSAERTGGSVSTLTIQRTQQEDSAVYLCASSLGTGGRETQYFGPGTRLLVL.

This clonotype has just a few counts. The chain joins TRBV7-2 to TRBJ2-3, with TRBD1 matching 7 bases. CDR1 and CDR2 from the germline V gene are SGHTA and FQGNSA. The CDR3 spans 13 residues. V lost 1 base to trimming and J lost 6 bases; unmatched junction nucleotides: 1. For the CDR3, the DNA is TGTGCCAGCAGCTTAGGGGACAGCGATACGCAGTATTTT. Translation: CASSLGDSDTQYF.

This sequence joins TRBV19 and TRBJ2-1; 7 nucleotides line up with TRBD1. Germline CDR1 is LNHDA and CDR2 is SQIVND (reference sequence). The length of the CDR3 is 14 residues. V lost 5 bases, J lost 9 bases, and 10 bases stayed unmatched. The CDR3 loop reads CASSPPRQGGEQFF. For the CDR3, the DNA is TGTGCCAGTAGTCCTCCCCGACAGGGCGGTGAGCAGTTCTTC.

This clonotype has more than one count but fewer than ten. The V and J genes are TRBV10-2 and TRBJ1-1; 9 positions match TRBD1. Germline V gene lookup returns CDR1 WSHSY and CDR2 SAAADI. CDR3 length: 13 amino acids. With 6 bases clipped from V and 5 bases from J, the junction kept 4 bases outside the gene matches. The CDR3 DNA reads TGCGCCAGCAGGACAGGGGGATTGACTGAAGCTTTCTTT. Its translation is CASRTGGLTEAFF.

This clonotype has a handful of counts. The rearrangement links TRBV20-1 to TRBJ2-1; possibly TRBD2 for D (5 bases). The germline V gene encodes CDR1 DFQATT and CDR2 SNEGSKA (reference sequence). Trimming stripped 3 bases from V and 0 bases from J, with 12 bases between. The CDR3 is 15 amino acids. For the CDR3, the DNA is TGCAGTGCTAGCCCTGCGGAGGTCTCCTACAATGAGCAGTTCTTC. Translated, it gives CSASPAEVSYNEQFF.

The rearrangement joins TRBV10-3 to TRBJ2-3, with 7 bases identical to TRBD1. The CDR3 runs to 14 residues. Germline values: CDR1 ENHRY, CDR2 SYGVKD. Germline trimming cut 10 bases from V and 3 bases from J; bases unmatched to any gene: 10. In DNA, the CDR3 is TGTGCCACCTTACAGGGGTATAGTACAGATACGCAGTATTTT. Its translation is CATLQGYSTDTQYF.

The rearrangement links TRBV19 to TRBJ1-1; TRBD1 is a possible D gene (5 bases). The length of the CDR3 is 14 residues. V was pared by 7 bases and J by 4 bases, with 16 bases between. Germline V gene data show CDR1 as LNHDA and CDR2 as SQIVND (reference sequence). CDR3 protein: CASKRGDGITEAFF. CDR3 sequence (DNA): TGTGCCAGTAAACGGGGGGATGGTATCACTGAAGCTTTCTTT.

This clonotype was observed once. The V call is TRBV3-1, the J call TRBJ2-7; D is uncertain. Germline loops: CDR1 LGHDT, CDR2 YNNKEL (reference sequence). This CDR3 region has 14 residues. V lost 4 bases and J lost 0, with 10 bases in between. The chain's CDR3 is CASSPTQYSYEQYV. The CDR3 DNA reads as TGTGCCAGCAGCCCCACACAGTACTCCTACGAGCAGTACGTC.

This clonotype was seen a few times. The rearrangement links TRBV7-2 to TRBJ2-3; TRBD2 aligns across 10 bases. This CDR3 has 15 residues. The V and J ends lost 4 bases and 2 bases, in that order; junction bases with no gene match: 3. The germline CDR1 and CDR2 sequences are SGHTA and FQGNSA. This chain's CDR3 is CASSSSGRNTDTQYF. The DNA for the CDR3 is TGTGCCAGCAGCTCTAGCGGGAGAAACACAGATACGCAGTATTTT. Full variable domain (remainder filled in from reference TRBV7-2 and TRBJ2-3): GAGVSQSPSNKVTEKGKDVELRCDPISGHTALYWYRQSLGQGLEFLIYFQGNSAPDKSGLPSDRFSAERTGGSVSTLTIQRTQQEDSAVYLCASSSSGRNTDTQYFGPGTRLTVL.

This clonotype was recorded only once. The CDR3 nucleotides read TGTGCCAGCAGCCCCCGACTAGCGGGAGGGCCGGGTGAGCAGTTCTTC. Its translation: CASSPRLAGGPGEQFF. The chain uses TRBV11-2 and TRBJ2-1; 14 bases line up with TRBD2. V was pared by 5 bases and J by 9 bases, with 9 bases of the junction left unmatched. Per germline, CDR1 SGHAT and CDR2 FQNNGV. The CDR3 has 16 residues.

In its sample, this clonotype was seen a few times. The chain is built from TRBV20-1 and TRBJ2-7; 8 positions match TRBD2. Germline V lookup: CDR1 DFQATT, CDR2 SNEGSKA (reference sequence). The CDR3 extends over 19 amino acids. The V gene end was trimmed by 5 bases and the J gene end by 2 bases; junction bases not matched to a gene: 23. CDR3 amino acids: CSALEREALGTSKTYEQYF. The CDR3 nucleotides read TGCAGTGCTCTAGAACGAGAAGCCCTTGGGACTAGTAAAACCTACGAGCAGTACTTC.

CDR3 sequence: CASSFNVGQGGSGANVLTF. The CDR3 bases are TGTGCCAGCAGTTTTAATGTCGGGCAGGGCGGTTCTGGGGCCAACGTCCTGACTTTC. This chain connects TRBV12-3 or TRBV12-4 to TRBJ2-6; TRBD1 might be the D (5 bases). The CDR3 spans 19 residues. The ends were cut back, 3 bases at V and 1 base at J, with 19 bases in the middle.

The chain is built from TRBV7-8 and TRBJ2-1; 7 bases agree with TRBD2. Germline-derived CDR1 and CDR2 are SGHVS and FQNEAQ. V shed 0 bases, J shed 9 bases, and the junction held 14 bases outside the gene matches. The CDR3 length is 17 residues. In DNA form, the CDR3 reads TGTGCCAGCAGCTTAGCCTTTTTTCCCGGGACTACCGGTGAGCAGTTCTTC. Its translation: CASSLAFFPGTTGEQFF.

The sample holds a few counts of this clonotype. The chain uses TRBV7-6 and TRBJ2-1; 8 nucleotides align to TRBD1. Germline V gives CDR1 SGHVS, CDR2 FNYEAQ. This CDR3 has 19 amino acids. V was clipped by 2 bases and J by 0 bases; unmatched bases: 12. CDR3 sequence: CASSLLRTGLGSSYNEQFF. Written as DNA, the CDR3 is TGTGCCAGCAGCTTACTCCGGACAGGGTTGGGGAGCTCCTACAATGAGCAGTTCTTC. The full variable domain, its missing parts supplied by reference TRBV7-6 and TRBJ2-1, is GAGVSQSPRYKVTKRGQDVALRCDPISGHVSLYWYRQALGQGPEFLTYFNYEAQQDKSGLPNDRFSAERPEGSISTLTIQRTEQRDSAMYRCASSLLRTGLGSSYNEQFFGPGTRLTVL.

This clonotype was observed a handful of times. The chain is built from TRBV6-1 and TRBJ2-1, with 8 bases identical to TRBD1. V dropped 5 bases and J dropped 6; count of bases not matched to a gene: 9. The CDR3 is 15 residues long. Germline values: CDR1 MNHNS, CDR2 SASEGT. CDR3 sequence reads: CASSFGQGDFNEQFF. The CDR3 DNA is TGTGCCAGCAGTTTCGGACAGGGAGATTTCAATGAGCAGTTCTTC.

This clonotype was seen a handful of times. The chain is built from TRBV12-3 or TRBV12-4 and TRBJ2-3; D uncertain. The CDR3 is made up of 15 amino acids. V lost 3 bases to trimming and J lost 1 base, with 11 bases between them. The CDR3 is CASSLRGRRTDTQYF. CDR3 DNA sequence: TGTGCCAGCAGTTTGCGAGGCCGACGCACAGATACGCAGTATTTT.